These 3 T cell receptor beta chains were sequenced from one sample in a study of shared clonotypes between healthy human individuals. The assay was immunoSEQ multiplex PCR, and TCRdb's table has in-frame clones only and misses some. The sample has more than 2,000,000 clones; just over 90% are singletons. The sequenced sample was naive CD4+ T cells sorted from blood. As to subset: CD45RA+ positively selected. The receptors were sampled from a man aged 18 to 29 in good health.

For this clone: Other DNA sequences in the sample encode the same CDR3. The rearrangement joins TRBV28 to TRBJ2-5; D is uncertain. Trimming cost V 6 bases and J 1 base, with 3 bases left between them. This CDR3 region has 11 residues. Germline V lookup: CDR1 MDHEN, CDR2 SYDVKM. CDR3 sequence: CASRTQETQYF. CDR3 coding DNA: TGTGCCAGCAGAACCCAAGAGACCCAGTACTTC.

This chain joins TRBV19 and TRBJ1-2; 8 nucleotides align to TRBD1. V shed 9 bases, J shed 4 bases, and the junction held 13 bases outside the gene matches. The CDR3 loop spans 15 amino acids. Germline assignment: CDR1 LNHDA and CDR2 SQIVND (reference sequence). CDR3 DNA sequence: TGTGCCAGCTTCGTCGGCGGGACAGGATTCTATGGCTACACCTTC. Amino acids: CASFVGGTGFYGYTF.

The chain couples TRBV28 to TRBJ2-7; 9 nucleotides align to TRBD2. CDR3 length equals 14 residues. V shed 5 bases, J shed 7 bases, and the junction held 9 bases outside the gene matches. Germline CDR1 is MDHEN and CDR2 is SYDVKM. CDR3 sequence (DNA): TGTGCCAGCAGTGGGGCGGGAGGGCCTCGGGAGCAGTACTTC. It yields the protein CASSGAGGPREQYF.